These 32 T cell receptor beta chains were all obtained from the same sample, sequenced in a study of shared clonotypes between healthy human individuals. Libraries were prepared by immunoSEQ multiplex PCR; TCRdb keeps only in-frame clonotypes and omits some of them. The data contain some 1 million clones, roughly 80% of them seen just once; the ten biggest clones take up less than 1.5%. Sequenced sample: memory CD4+ T cells sorted from blood. The subset denotes: CD45RA-negative fraction. The receptors were sampled from a man aged 18 to 30 in good health.

The rearrangement uses TRBV6-6 and TRBJ2-3; possibly TRBD1 or TRBD2 for D (6 bases each). Trimming cost V 5 bases and J 2 bases, with 14 bases left between them. This CDR3 has 15 residues. CDR1 and CDR2 from the germline V gene are MNHNY and SVGAGI (reference sequence). CDR3 sequence (DNA): TGTGCCAGCAGTCTACGGAGGGGGGACACAGATACGCAGTATTTT. This codes for CASSLRRGDTDTQYF.

This clone has only a few counts. Other DNA sequences in this sample translate to the same CDR3. The chain employs TRBV5-1 and TRBJ2-7; no clear D gene. V lost 0 bases to trimming and J lost 3 bases, with 7 bases between them. Germline V gene sequence: CDR1 SGHRS, CDR2 YFSETQ. The CDR3 is made up of 13 amino acids. CDR3 sequence reads: CASSLGQNYEQYF. Written as DNA, the CDR3 is TGCGCCAGCAGCTTGGGGCAGAACTACGAGCAGTACTTC.

The genes are TRBV2 and TRBJ2-4, with D perhaps matching TRBD2 (6 bases). V was trimmed by 0 bases and J by 0 bases, leaving 15 bases between them. This CDR3 region has 18 residues. The germline CDR1 and CDR2 sequences are SNHLY and FYNNEI. The CDR3: CASSEARGGVRAKNIQYF. CDR3 DNA sequence: TGTGCCAGCAGTGAAGCGCGGGGTGGTGTACGAGCCAAAAACATTCAGTACTTC. The full variable domain, completed using reference TRBV2 and TRBJ2-4, is EPEVTQTPSHQVTQMGQEVILRCVPISNHLYFYWYRQILGQKVEFLVSFYNNEISEKSEIFDDQFSVERPDGSNFTLKIRSTKLEDSAMYFCASSEARGGVRAKNIQYFGAGTRLSVL.

The rearrangement uses TRBV2 and TRBJ1-2, with a tentative D call TRBD1 (6 bases). Germline lookup yields CDR1 SNHLY and CDR2 FYNNEI. V was clipped by 2 bases and J by 4 bases, with 11 bases between them. The CDR3 has 14 residues. Here the CDR3 DNA reads TGTGCCAGCAGTGAAATGGGGGCTAGCTATGGCTACACCTTC. Its protein product is CASSEMGASYGYTF.

The gene calls are TRBV7-2 and TRBJ2-7; TRBD2 might be the D (6 bases). Trimming took off 4 bases at V and 2 bases at J, with 15 bases between the two ends. CDR1 is SGHTA and CDR2 is FQGNSA in the germline V gene. CDR3 length: 15 amino acids. This CDR3 is CASSSEGGGPYEQYF. The CDR3 DNA reads as TGTGCCAGCAGCTCAGAGGGAGGCGGCCCCTACGAGCAGTACTTC.

This clone was seen more than once but under ten times. The V and J genes are TRBV27 and TRBJ2-7; no clear D gene. The germline V gene has CDR1 MNHEY and CDR2 SMNVEV (reference sequence). The V end lost 3 bases, the J end lost 3 bases, and 12 bases lay between the germline ends. This CDR3 comprises 14 residues. The DNA for the CDR3 is TGTGCCAGCAGTTTTCGGGCTGATTTCTACGAGCAGTACTTC. Residues: CASSFRADFYEQYF.

This clone appeared a single time. The gene calls are TRBV27 and TRBJ1-4; D is possibly TRBD1 (5 bases). This CDR3 spans 15 amino acids. Per the germline V gene, CDR1 is MNHEY and CDR2 is SMNVEV (reference sequence). V was shortened by 5 bases and J by 1 base, with 11 bases between the two germline ends. CDR3 sequence reads: CASSPITGTNEKLFF. Written as DNA, the CDR3 is TGTGCCAGCAGTCCCATAACAGGAACTAATGAAAAACTGTTTTTT. Together with reference TRBV27 and TRBJ1-4, the CDR3 gives the full variable domain: EAQVTQNPRYLITVTGKKLTVTCSQNMNHEYMSWYRQDPGLGLRQIYYSMNVEVTDKGDVPEGYKVSRKEKRNFPLILESPSPNQTSLYFCASSPITGTNEKLFFGSGTQLSVL.

Details on this clone: The sample holds other DNA sequences that translate to the same CDR3. The V and J genes are TRBV7-2 and TRBJ2-5, with D possibly being TRBD2 (6 bases). V was cut by 1 base and J by 5 bases, with 8 bases left in between. The CDR3 length is 13 residues. The germline CDR1 and CDR2 sequences are SGHTA and FQGNSA. The CDR3 region is CASSLGGRETQYF. The CDR3 nucleotides read TGTGCCAGCAGCTTAGGGGGGAGGGAGACCCAGTACTTC.

The chain is built from TRBV23-1 and TRBJ2-5, with D possibly matching TRBD2 (6 bases). TRBV23-1 is given ORF status, its function remaining uncertain. V was trimmed by 8 bases and J by 3 bases, leaving 16 bases between them. CDR3 length: 14 residues. CDR3 in amino acids: CASLGLPTKETQYF. The CDR3 nucleotides read TGCGCCAGCCTTGGACTACCGACTAAAGAGACCCAGTACTTC.

The chain employs TRBV12-5 and TRBJ1-3; D is unclear. This CDR3 spans 15 amino acids. With 7 bases removed from V and 3 bases from J, the gap between germline ends came to 16 bases. Germline V lookup: CDR1 LGHNT, CDR2 FRNRAP. The CDR3 sequence is CASVPVAAGGNTIYF. CDR3 coding DNA: TGTGCTAGTGTCCCGGTTGCCGCGGGTGGAAACACCATATATTTT.

The chain carries TRBV4-2 and TRBJ2-1; 11 positions agree with TRBD2. The CDR3 has 16 residues. With 1 base clipped from V and 8 bases from J, the junction kept 7 bases outside the gene matches. The germline gives CDR1 LGHNA, CDR2 YNFKEQ. CDR3 sequence reads: CASSQVGLAVVDEQFF. The CDR3 bases are TGTGCCAGCAGCCAAGTGGGACTAGCGGTAGTCGATGAGCAGTTCTTC.

This clone was counted a few times. The CDR3 coding sequence is TGTGCCAGCAGCTTAGGGACTAGCGGGGTCTACGAGCAGTACTTC. It codes for CASSLGTSGVYEQYF. J is TRBJ2-7 and V is TRBV7-8; 12 bases line up with TRBD2. In germline, CDR1 is SGHVS, CDR2 FQNEAQ. Trimming removed 1 base from V and 3 bases from J; junction bases left unmatched: 1. The CDR3 totals 15 residues.

The chain has TRBV19 and TRBJ2-7; 10 bases map to TRBD1. The CDR3 covers 15 residues. V lost 5 bases, J lost 5 bases, and 9 bases stayed unmatched. The germline gives CDR1 LNHDA, CDR2 SQIVND (reference sequence). CDR3 loop: CASSPRQGAVNEQYF. The CDR3 nucleotides read TGTGCCAGTAGTCCGAGACAGGGGGCTGTAAACGAGCAGTACTTC.

This clone was detected only once. The V and J genes are TRBV6-5 and TRBJ2-3; tentatively, D is TRBD2 (5 bases). The germline gives CDR1 MNHEY, CDR2 SVGAGI. Trimming removed 0 bases at V and 1 base at J, with 11 bases between. CDR3 length: 16 residues. The DNA for the CDR3 is TGTGCCAGCAGTTACTCGAAGGGCGGGCGCACAGATACGCAGTATTTT. Encoded protein: CASSYSKGGRTDTQYF.

In this sample, this clone turned up a few times. The genes are TRBV5-4 and TRBJ1-1; D uncertain. This CDR3 comprises 14 residues. Trimming cost V 1 base and J 2 bases, with 9 bases left between them. The germline V gene has CDR1 SGHNT and CDR2 YYREEE (reference sequence). CDR3 sequence: CASSLSADNTEAFF. The CDR3 DNA sequence: TGTGCCAGCAGCTTGTCAGCTGACAACACTGAAGCTTTCTTT.

This clone appeared many times. As DNA, the CDR3 is TGTGCCAGCAGCTACCGTACCGGGGGGAATCCCGGAGATACGCAGTATTTT. As protein: CASSYRTGGNPGDTQYF. The genes are TRBV7-6 and TRBJ2-3; 7 nucleotides agree with TRBD2. CDR3 size: 17 residues. Trimming cost V 4 bases and J 5 bases; bases outside gene matches: 15. Germline V lookup: CDR1 SGHVS, CDR2 FNYEAQ. Complete variable domain (other parts from reference TRBV7-6 and TRBJ2-3): GAGVSQSPRYKVTKRGQDVALRCDPISGHVSLYWYRQALGQGPEFLTYFNYEAQQDKSGLPNDRFSAERPEGSISTLTIQRTEQRDSAMYRCASSYRTGGNPGDTQYFGPGTRLTVL.

The chain is built from TRBV30 and TRBJ2-3, with D perhaps matching TRBD1 (6 bases). V lost 6 bases and J 6 bases, leaving 19 bases between the germline ends. This CDR3 is 14 amino acids long. Germline V CDR1 and CDR2: GTSNPN, SVGIG (reference sequence). The CDR3 DNA is TGTGCCTGTCACTGCACTGGGGGCATGGATACGCAGTATTTT. It translates to CACHCTGGMDTQYF.

This chain connects TRBV7-9 to TRBJ2-1, with a possible D match to TRBD2 (6 bases). The CDR3 consists of 15 residues. The germline V and J ends were trimmed by 5 bases and 0 bases, with 11 bases remaining between them. Germline-derived CDR1 and CDR2 are SEHNR and FQNEAQ (reference sequence). The CDR3 nucleotides are TGTGCCAGCAGCCCGGGACTGAGCTCCTACAATGAGCAGTTCTTC. Translation: CASSPGLSSYNEQFF.

This sequence joins TRBV23-1 and TRBJ1-6; D may be TRBD1 (5 bases). Being an ORF, TRBV23-1 has a function that is uncertain. V shed 4 bases and J shed 7 bases, with 20 bases lying between them. The CDR3 consists of 17 residues. This chain's CDR3 is CASSPTGVETLNSPLHF. CDR3 coding DNA: TGCGCCAGCAGTCCCACGGGGGTGGAGACCCTAAATTCACCCCTCCACTTT.

The rearrangement uses TRBV10-3 and TRBJ2-3; 13 bases are a match to TRBD2. Per germline, CDR1 ENHRY and CDR2 SYGVKD. V trimming: 7 bases; J trimming: 5 bases; junction bases outside the gene matches: 9. This CDR3 has 16 amino acids. The CDR3 reads CAIKSFGTSGEDTQYF. CDR3 nucleotides: TGTGCCATCAAGAGCTTCGGGACTAGCGGGGAAGATACGCAGTATTTT.

The chain links TRBV5-1 to TRBJ2-2; 10 bases match TRBD1. This CDR3 has 16 residues. V gave up 4 bases and J gave up 5 bases; unmatched junction bases: 8. Germline lookup yields CDR1 SGHRS and CDR2 YFSETQ. The CDR3 region has the DNA TGCGCCAGCAGCCCTATGACAGGGGGCTGGACCGGGGAGCTGTTTTTT. Translation gives CASSPMTGGWTGELFF.

The gene calls are TRBV5-6 and TRBJ1-6; TRBD1 agrees at 7 bases. The CDR3 contains 15 residues. The junction had 10 bases not matched to a gene; V was cut back by 4 bases and J by 9 bases. Germline V gene data show CDR1 as SGHDT and CDR2 as YYEEEE. The CDR3 DNA follows: TGTGCCAGCAGCCGTCTGGTGACAGGGAGTTCACCCCTCCACTTT. It specifies CASSRLVTGSSPLHF.

The chain couples TRBV7-2 to TRBJ2-4; possibly TRBD2 for D (6 bases). The V and J ends lost 2 bases and 9 bases respectively, with 17 bases between them. Per the germline V gene, CDR1 is SGHTA and CDR2 is FQGNSA. The CDR3 runs 15 residues. CDR3 in amino acids: CASSLPTGVGSIQYF. The CDR3 DNA sequence: TGTGCCAGCAGCTTACCTACGGGAGTGGGAAGCATTCAGTACTTC.

The chain carries TRBV5-4 and TRBJ2-1; unclear D gene. V was shortened by 9 bases and J by 6 bases, with 19 bases between the two germline ends. The CDR3 has 14 amino acids. Germline V gives CDR1 SGHNT, CDR2 YYREEE (reference sequence). The CDR3 spells CATFLGASVNEQFF. CDR3 in DNA: TGTGCCACCTTTCTAGGTGCGTCGGTCAATGAGCAGTTCTTC.

The chain uses TRBV5-8 and TRBJ1-4; D is uncertain. The CDR3 totals 16 residues. Germline V lookup: CDR1 SGHTS, CDR2 YDEGEE. V was shortened by 1 base and J by 1 base, with 11 bases between the two germline ends. CDR3 in DNA: TGTGCCAGCAGCTTGAAAGGGTCTGGAACTAATGAAAAACTGTTTTTT. Its translation is CASSLKGSGTNEKLFF.

This chain connects TRBV11-2 to TRBJ2-7; D call uncertain. This CDR3 comprises 13 residues. V was pared by 5 bases and J by 3 bases, with 11 bases between. Germline V gene sequence: CDR1 SGHAT, CDR2 FQNNGV. The CDR3 loop reads CASSQTNGYEQYF. CDR3 sequence (DNA): TGTGCCAGCAGCCAAACGAATGGCTACGAGCAGTACTTC. Combining the CDR3 with reference TRBV11-2 and TRBJ2-7 gives the whole variable domain EAGVAQSPRYKIIEKRQSVAFWCNPISGHATLYWYQQILGQGPKLLIQFQNNGVVDDSQLPKDRFSAERLKGVDSTLKIQPAKLEDSAVYLCASSQTNGYEQYFGPGTRLTVT.

The rearrangement uses TRBV19 and TRBJ2-2; tentatively, D is TRBD2 (7 bases). V was clipped by 1 base and J by 2 bases, with 11 bases between them. There are 16 residues in the CDR3. Germline-derived CDR1 and CDR2 are LNHDA and SQIVND (reference sequence). The CDR3 loop reads CASSIASGTNTGELFF. For the CDR3, the DNA is TGTGCCAGTAGTATAGCGAGCGGGACAAACACCGGGGAGCTGTTTTTT.

This chain connects TRBV5-1 to TRBJ1-2; 7 nucleotides match TRBD1. CDR1 and CDR2 from the germline V gene are SGHRS and YFSETQ. CDR3 length equals 14 residues. V lost 0 bases and J lost 7; bases outside the gene matches: 6. CDR3 DNA: TGCGCCAGCAGCTTGGGACAGGGAGGTCTTGGCTACACCTTC. Amino acid sequence: CASSLGQGGLGYTF.

J is TRBJ1-2 and V is TRBV7-9; D is unclear. From germline, CDR1 is SEHNR and CDR2 FQNEAQ (reference sequence). The CDR3 runs 14 residues. Trimming pared 1 base from V and 4 bases from J, leaving 10 bases between. CDR3 nucleotide sequence: TGTGCCAGCAGCTTAGGTGCCAACTCCTATGGCTACACCTTC. Protein: CASSLGANSYGYTF.

The rearrangement uses TRBV5-1 and TRBJ1-1, with D hard to call. Germline V gives CDR1 SGHRS, CDR2 YFSETQ. The CDR3 contains 13 residues. V was pared by 5 bases and J by 4 bases, with 12 bases between. CDR3 residues: CASSVRGITEAFF. The CDR3 DNA is TGCGCCAGCAGTGTCCGTGGGATCACTGAAGCTTTCTTT.

The chain uses TRBV14 and TRBJ2-1; 11 bases agree with TRBD1. Germline V gene lookup returns CDR1 SGHDN and CDR2 FVKESK. V lost 5 bases to trimming and J lost 4 bases; unmatched junction nucleotides: 7. This CDR3 contains 16 residues. CDR3 nucleotides: TGTGCCAGCAGCGCACTTGGGACAGGGGGATACAATGAGCAGTTCTTC. It translates to CASSALGTGGYNEQFF.

The chain employs TRBV5-4 and TRBJ2-3, with D uncertain. The CDR3 totals 13 residues. Germline V lookup: CDR1 SGHNT, CDR2 YYREEE (reference sequence). Between the trimmed V and J ends, which lost 5 bases and 0 bases, there was a span of 7 bases. Here the CDR3 DNA reads TGTGCCAGCAGAGAAGGTAGCACAGATACGCAGTATTTT. It codes for CASREGSTDTQYF.